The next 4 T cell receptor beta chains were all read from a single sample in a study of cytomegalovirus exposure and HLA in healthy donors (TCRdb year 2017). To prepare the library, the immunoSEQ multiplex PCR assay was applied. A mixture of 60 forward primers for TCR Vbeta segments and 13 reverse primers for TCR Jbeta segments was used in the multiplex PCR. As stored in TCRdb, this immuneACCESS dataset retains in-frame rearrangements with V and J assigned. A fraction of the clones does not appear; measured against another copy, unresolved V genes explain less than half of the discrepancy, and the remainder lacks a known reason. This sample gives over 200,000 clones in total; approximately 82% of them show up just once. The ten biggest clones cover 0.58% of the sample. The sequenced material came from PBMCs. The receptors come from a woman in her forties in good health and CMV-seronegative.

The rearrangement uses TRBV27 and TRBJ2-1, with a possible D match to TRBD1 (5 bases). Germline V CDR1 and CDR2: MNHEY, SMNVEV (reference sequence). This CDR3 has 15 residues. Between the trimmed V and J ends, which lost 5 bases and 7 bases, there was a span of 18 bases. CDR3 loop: CASSARQSWWNEQFF. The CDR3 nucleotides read TGTGCCAGCAGTGCCCGACAGTCCTGGTGGAATGAGCAGTTCTTC.

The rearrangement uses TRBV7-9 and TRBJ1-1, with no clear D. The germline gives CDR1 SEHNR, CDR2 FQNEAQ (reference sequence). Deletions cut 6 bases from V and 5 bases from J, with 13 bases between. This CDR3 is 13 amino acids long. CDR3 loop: CASRLLPGTEAFF. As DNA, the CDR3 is TGTGCCAGCAGACTTCTTCCGGGGACTGAAGCTTTCTTT.

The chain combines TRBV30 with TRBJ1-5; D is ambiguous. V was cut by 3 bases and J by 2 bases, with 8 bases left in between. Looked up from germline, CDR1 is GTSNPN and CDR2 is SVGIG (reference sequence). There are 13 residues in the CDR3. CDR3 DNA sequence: TGTGCCTGGAGGGAGGATGGCAATCAGCCCCAGCATTTT. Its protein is CAWREDGNQPQHF.

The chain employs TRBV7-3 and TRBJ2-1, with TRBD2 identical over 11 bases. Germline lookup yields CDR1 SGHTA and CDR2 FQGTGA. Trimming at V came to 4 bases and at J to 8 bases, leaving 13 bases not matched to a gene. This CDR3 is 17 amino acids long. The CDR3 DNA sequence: TGTGCCAGCAGCTCAACTCCACTAGCGGGGGCCCCTGATGAGCAGTTCTTC. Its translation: CASSSTPLAGAPDEQFF.